These 8 T cell receptor beta chains were sequenced from one sample in a study of blood T cell repertoires in COVID-19 (dated by TCRdb to 2019 to 2021). The library came from the immunoSEQ multiplex PCR assay. Not all clones reach the TCRdb copy of this immuneACCESS table, which keeps in-frame sequences only. Checked studies attribute under half of the gap to unresolved V genes and leave the rest unexplained. For this sample there are under 300,000 clones; about 86% appear just once. 12% of the sample lies in the top ten. The sample was peripheral blood. The receptors originated from a woman aged 30 to 39 with COVID-19, enrolled during active disease.

The rearrangement joins TRBV3-1 (or the pseudogene TRBV3-2) to TRBJ1-1; D is uncertain. CDR3 length: 16 amino acids. The V gene's germline CDR1 is LGHDT and CDR2 YNNKEL (reference sequence). With 0 bases removed from V and 0 bases from J, the gap between germline ends came to 11 bases. CDR3: CASSQDTPLMNTEAFF. The CDR3 coding sequence is TGTGCCAGCAGCCAAGATACCCCACTTATGAACACTGAAGCTTTCTTT.

This clone was seen only a few times. This chain uses TRBV5-1 with TRBJ2-2, with TRBD2 identical over 10 bases. V shed 7 bases, J shed 4 bases, and the junction held 4 bases outside the gene matches. CDR3 length equals 14 residues. Per germline, CDR1 SGHRS and CDR2 YFSETQ. The CDR3 DNA is TGCGCCAGCCGAGCGGGGGGGCGCACCGGGGAGCTGTTTTTT. It translates to CASRAGGRTGELFF.

CDR3 coding DNA: TGTGCCAGCAGCCCCTCAGGGGGCTCCTACGAGCAGTACTTC. It specifies CASSPSGGSYEQYF. The rearrangement links TRBV3-1 (or the pseudogene TRBV3-2) to TRBJ2-7, with 7 bases matching TRBD1. Trimming took 4 bases from V and 0 from J; bases not matched to a gene: 3. This CDR3 spans 14 amino acids. CDR1 and CDR2 (germline): LGHDT, YNNKEL (reference sequence).

The chain recombines TRBV19 with TRBJ2-1; D possibly corresponds to TRBD1 (6 bases). Trimming removed 3 bases from V and 3 bases from J, with 15 bases in between. CDR1 and CDR2 from the germline V gene are LNHDA and SQIVND (reference sequence). The CDR3 covers 16 residues. Here the CDR3 reads CASSMGAGRHYNEQFF. Here the CDR3 DNA reads TGTGCCAGTAGTATGGGGGCGGGCCGGCACTACAATGAGCAGTTCTTC.

This clone came up a few times. The chain carries TRBV7-9 and TRBJ1-1, with a tentative D call TRBD1 (6 bases). This CDR3 is built from 11 residues. Germline assignment: CDR1 SEHNR and CDR2 FQNEAQ (reference sequence). V shed 5 bases and J shed 8 bases, with 9 bases lying between them. The chain's CDR3 is CASSLGTEAFF. The CDR3 DNA follows: TGTGCCAGCAGCCTCGGGACAGAAGCTTTCTTT. Together with reference TRBV7-9 and TRBJ1-1, the CDR3 gives the full variable domain: DTGVSQNPRHKITKRGQNVTFRCDPISEHNRLYWYRQTLGQGPEFLTYFQNEAQLEKSRLLSDRFSAERPKGSFSTLEIQRTEQGDSAMYLCASSLGTEAFFGQGTRLTVV.

The chain joins TRBV19 to TRBJ2-7, with 11 bases identical to TRBD1. The V gene's germline CDR1 is LNHDA and CDR2 SQIVND (reference sequence). This CDR3 region has 15 residues. With V trimmed by 7 bases and J by 3 bases, 8 bases remained unmatched. This chain's CDR3 is CASTLRGQGGYEQYF. Here the CDR3 DNA reads TGTGCCAGTACCCTGAGGGGACAGGGGGGCTACGAGCAGTACTTC.

J is TRBJ1-2 and V is TRBV19; D gene ambiguous. The V end lost 5 bases, the J end lost 5 bases, and 15 bases lay between the germline ends. The CDR3 loop spans 14 amino acids. Per germline, CDR1 LNHDA and CDR2 SQIVND (reference sequence). The CDR3 region has the DNA TGTGCCAGTAGTCTTGCAGGCCGGCATTATGGCTACACCTTC. It is translated as CASSLAGRHYGYTF. Based on the CDR3 plus reference TRBV19 and TRBJ1-2, the full variable domain is DGGITQSPKYLFRKEGQNVTLSCEQNLNHDAMYWYRQDPGQGLRLIYYSQIVNDFQKGDIAEGYSVSREKKESFPLTVTSAQKNPTAFYLCASSLAGRHYGYTFGSGTRLTVV.

This chain links TRBV4-1 with TRBJ2-1, with TRBD2 identical over 12 bases. V was pared by 5 bases and J by 8 bases, with 10 bases of the junction left unmatched. The CDR3 totals 16 residues. Per germline, CDR1 MGHRA and CDR2 YSYEKL. The CDR3 loop is CASSVRLAGVGDEQFF. The CDR3, as DNA: TGCGCCAGCAGCGTTCGACTAGCGGGGGTGGGCGATGAGCAGTTCTTC.